Listed here are 11 T cell receptor beta chains from one sample, sequenced in a study of T cell responses to AZD1222 COVID-19 vaccine. Libraries were prepared by immunoSEQ multiplex PCR; TCRdb keeps only in-frame clonotypes and omits some of them. The sample has roughly 150,000 clones, over 90% seen once; the top ten hold 2% to 2.5%. The sequenced sample was peripheral blood, obtained on day 0 of AZD1222 vaccination. The origin of the receptors is an adult in good health.

V gene TRBV30 combines with J gene TRBJ2-3; TRBD2 matches 8 bases. Germline V lookup: CDR1 GTSNPN, CDR2 SVGIG (reference sequence). The CDR3 is made up of 19 amino acids. With V trimmed by 1 base and J by 0 bases, 15 bases remained unmatched. CDR3 amino acids: CAWSGRRRGAGMSTDTQYF. DNA for the CDR3: TGTGCCTGGAGTGGTAGACGGCGGGGGGCCGGTATGAGCACAGATACGCAGTATTTT.

The CDR3 DNA reads as TGCAGCGTCAGTGACAGGGGGCCCTACAATGAGCAGTTCTTC. Translated: CSVSDRGPYNEQFF. The chain combines TRBV29-1 with TRBJ2-1; 10 positions match TRBD1. The germline V gene encodes CDR1 SQVTM and CDR2 ANQGSEA. The CDR3 spans 14 residues. Unmatched junction bases numbered 4, after V lost 6 bases and J lost 2 bases.

This chain joins TRBV30 and TRBJ1-2; D is undetermined. Germline assignment: CDR1 GTSNPN and CDR2 SVGIG (reference sequence). The CDR3 extends over 15 amino acids. Trimming cost V 4 bases and J 4 bases, with 19 bases left between them. Written as DNA, the CDR3 is TGTGCCTGGATGCCTTCTTCAGAGCCGACCTATGGCTACACCTTC. Its translation is CAWMPSSEPTYGYTF.

The rearrangement joins TRBV7-9 to TRBJ2-3; D not resolved. Trimming removed 0 bases from V and 1 base from J, with 17 bases in between. CDR1 is SEHNR and CDR2 is FQNEAQ in the germline V gene (reference sequence). CDR3 length equals 18 residues. CDR3 residues: CASSLAGNNHPGTDTQYF. The DNA for the CDR3 is TGTGCCAGCAGCTTAGCGGGGAATAACCACCCTGGCACAGATACGCAGTATTTT.

The chain carries TRBV28 and TRBJ1-2; 9 bases map to TRBD1. The CDR3 is 17 residues long. The V gene's germline CDR1 is MDHEN and CDR2 SYDVKM. Unmatched junction bases numbered 9, after V lost 3 bases and J lost 1 base. DNA of the CDR3: TGTGCCAGCAGTTTGGCGACAGGGGGGTTTTTTAACTATGGCTACACCTTC. Protein sequence: CASSLATGGFFNYGYTF.

The rearrangement links TRBV19 to TRBJ2-1; D not resolved. The V end lost 6 bases, the J end lost 3 bases, and 15 bases lay between the germline ends. The CDR3 consists of 15 residues. Germline V gene sequence: CDR1 LNHDA, CDR2 SQIVND (reference sequence). The chain's CDR3 is CASSPEATGYNEQFF. CDR3 nucleotide sequence: TGTGCCAGTAGCCCTGAGGCAACGGGCTACAATGAGCAGTTCTTC.

The J gene is TRBJ2-1, the V gene TRBV7-8, with 8 positions matching TRBD2. The CDR3 length is 18 residues. Unmatched junction bases numbered 13, after V lost 2 bases and J lost 4 bases. Germline V gene data show CDR1 as SGHVS and CDR2 as FQNEAQ. As DNA, the CDR3 is TGTGCCAGCAGCTTACACGGGAGGGTCCAATCACTTTACAATGAGCAGTTCTTC. The encoded protein is CASSLHGRVQSLYNEQFF.

This clone was counted once. This chain joins TRBV4-1 and TRBJ2-7; 7 bases align to TRBD1. This CDR3 region has 14 residues. Germline CDR1 is MGHRA and CDR2 is YSYEKL. V trimming: 3 bases; J trimming: 4 bases; junction bases outside the gene matches: 6. CDR3 sequence (DNA): TGCGCCAGCAGCCAGGGCGTACAGGGGTACGAGCAGTACTTC. Amino acids: CASSQGVQGYEQYF.

V is TRBV5-4 and J is TRBJ1-6; the D is unclear. CDR1 is SGHNT, CDR2 YYREEE, per germline (reference sequence). The CDR3 is made up of 14 amino acids. Trimming pared 2 bases from V and 5 bases from J, leaving 8 bases between. In DNA, the CDR3 is TGTGCCAGCAGCTTAGTTGAGAATAATTCACCCCTCCACTTT. It encodes CASSLVENNSPLHF.

The J gene is TRBJ1-6, the V gene TRBV7-2, with 10 bases that match TRBD1. The trim removed 4 bases at V and 10 bases at J, leaving 7 bases unmatched. The V gene's germline CDR1 is SGHTA and CDR2 FQGNSA. The CDR3 totals 15 residues. The CDR3: CASSSTGGWESPLHF. CDR3 nucleotides: TGTGCCAGCAGCTCGACAGGGGGCTGGGAGTCACCCCTCCACTTT.

This chain uses TRBV4-2 with TRBJ2-3, with 12 bases aligning to TRBD2. The germline V gene has CDR1 LGHNA and CDR2 YNFKEQ. V trimming: 2 bases; J trimming: 2 bases; junction bases outside the gene matches: 2. This CDR3 region has 16 residues. The CDR3 sequence is CASSQPSGRDTDTQYF. The CDR3 DNA sequence: TGTGCCAGCAGCCAACCTAGCGGGAGGGACACAGATACGCAGTATTTT.